The following is a TCR beta chain sequence with its context. This sample was included in a study of CD8 T cells in Susac syndrome. An amount of RNA that ranged from roughly 0.45 to 1 ug was reverse transcribed with random hexamers. Coverage of TCR beta CDR3 amplification by immunoSEQ multiplex PCR extended to 54 Vbeta and 13 Jbeta. TCRdb fed the immunoSEQ multiplex PCR reads into MiXCR, producing one record per CDR3 protein. The sample carries around 200,000 distinct CDR3 sequences, approximately 95% recorded once. Sequencing of TCR beta covered CD8+ and CD4+ T cells obtained from blood. Controls were healthy donors chosen to match patients in age and sex. TEMRA cells were enriched by FACS, and CD4+ and CD8+ T cells were negatively isolated. The origin of this receptor is a human donor in good health. The source material was CD4+ T cells from PBMCs.

The CDR3 DNA reads as TGCGCCAGCAGCCAAGATCCCCTTAGCGGGGGGGCCCGGAATGAGCAGTTCTTC. Translation gives CASSQDPLSGGARNEQFF. This chain uses TRBV4-1 with TRBJ2-1; 11 nucleotides align to TRBD2. Germline trimming cut 0 bases from V and 7 bases from J; bases unmatched to any gene: 11. The CDR3 length is 18 residues. Germline lookup yields CDR1 MGHRA and CDR2 YSYEKL.